These T cell receptor beta chains were read from a single sample in a study of vaccination effects on CD4 cells after COVID-19. No antigen has been assigned to these receptors. This table comes from immunoSEQ multiplex PCR, and its TCRdb copy is limited to in-frame clones, with some not included. The sample comprises about 48,000 clones, around 74% of which are singletons, and roughly 16% rests with the top ten. Sequenced here: CD4+ T cells from PBMCs cultured with HCoV-OC43 spike peptides, sampled after COVID-19 vaccination. Receptors originate from a human donor who received a COVID-19 vaccine. The conserved cysteine and the conserved F or W are not part of the CDR3 here. Fields, in order: V gene, J gene, CDR3 protein.

v_call: TRBV6-5; j_call: TRBJ2-7; cdr3_aa: AGGDWGTGSYEQY
v_call: TRBV3-1/TRBV3-2; j_call: TRBJ1-5; cdr3_aa: ASSQYMDRTPPNQPQH
v_call: TRBV27; j_call: TRBJ1-6; cdr3_aa: ASSFGDDNSPLH
v_call: TRBV11-2; j_call: TRBJ1-2; cdr3_aa: ASSIGQSDVYGYT
v_call: TRBV7-2; j_call: TRBJ2-7; cdr3_aa: ASSYIHTYEQY
v_call: TRBV6-6; j_call: TRBJ2-7; cdr3_aa: ASSTTGYEQY
v_call: TRBV7-2; j_call: TRBJ2-1; cdr3_aa: ASSLGMGTGSLAGGQF
v_call: TRBV27; j_call: TRBJ1-1; cdr3_aa: ASRPPEVGTEAF
v_call: TRBV6-1; j_call: TRBJ2-7; cdr3_aa: ASSEQGGMYYEQY
v_call: TRBV19; j_call: TRBJ2-1; cdr3_aa: ASSIPTGASSYNEQF
v_call: TRBV4-2; j_call: TRBJ2-1; cdr3_aa: ASSRTGLAEDNEQF
v_call: TRBV6-1; j_call: TRBJ1-3; cdr3_aa: ASSEWGRQYSGNTIY
v_call: TRBV6-1; j_call: TRBJ1-2; cdr3_aa: ASSESFRAAGGYT
v_call: TRBV19; j_call: TRBJ2-1; cdr3_aa: ASRIRGGNEQF
v_call: TRBV21-1; j_call: TRBJ1-1; cdr3_aa: ASSKRQGPMNTEAF
v_call: TRBV14; j_call: TRBJ1-1; cdr3_aa: ASSLQGNTEAF
v_call: TRBV11-2; j_call: TRBJ2-7; cdr3_aa: ASSLPGVTYEQY
v_call: TRBV5-4; j_call: TRBJ2-2; cdr3_aa: ASSLGQADTGELF
v_call: TRBV3-1/TRBV3-2; j_call: TRBJ2-7; cdr3_aa: ASSPWGDRPYEQY
v_call: TRBV6-4; j_call: TRBJ2-3; cdr3_aa: ASSGGGATDTQY
v_call: TRBV18; j_call: TRBJ1-2; cdr3_aa: ASSRDASSYGYT
v_call: TRBV5-6; j_call: TRBJ2-2; cdr3_aa: ASINSQTGADGELF
v_call: TRBV7-9; j_call: TRBJ1-4; cdr3_aa: ASSLGMHREGEKLF
v_call: TRBV29-1; j_call: TRBJ1-2; cdr3_aa: SVEVWVDGYT
v_call: TRBV7-8; j_call: TRBJ1-2; cdr3_aa: ASSRETVSGYT
v_call: TRBV10-1; j_call: TRBJ2-3; cdr3_aa: ASSPGDTDTQY
v_call: TRBV2; j_call: TRBJ2-2; cdr3_aa: ASSRDGATGELF
v_call: TRBV19; j_call: TRBJ2-2; cdr3_aa: ASSTAANTGELF
v_call: TRBV6-1; j_call: TRBJ1-5; cdr3_aa: ASSALQPTGTSNQPQH
v_call: TRBV18; j_call: TRBJ2-5; cdr3_aa: ASSLLQGETQY
v_call: TRBV3-1/TRBV3-2; j_call: TRBJ2-5; cdr3_aa: ASSPFGQGETQY
v_call: TRBV19; j_call: TRBJ1-2; cdr3_aa: ASSTLERPLYGYT
v_call: TRBV28; j_call: TRBJ1-2; cdr3_aa: ASSSPSGNYGYT
v_call: TRBV18; j_call: TRBJ2-7; cdr3_aa: ASSPRQGASGEQY
v_call: TRBV19; j_call: TRBJ1-5; cdr3_aa: ASSTLSRVEWNQPQH
v_call: TRBV5-1; j_call: TRBJ1-4; cdr3_aa: ASSFDLDVANEKLF
v_call: TRBV20-1; j_call: TRBJ1-1; cdr3_aa: SASRLNEAF
v_call: TRBV24-1; j_call: TRBJ2-3; cdr3_aa: ATSGTGGGTDTQY
v_call: TRBV30; j_call: TRBJ2-3; cdr3_aa: AWAGLGPDTQY
v_call: TRBV24-1; j_call: TRBJ2-2; cdr3_aa: ATSLGGTPGELF
v_call: TRBV19; j_call: TRBJ2-2; cdr3_aa: ASSFPRGLAVSNTGELF
v_call: TRBV5-8; j_call: TRBJ1-3; cdr3_aa: ASSPLFGNTIY